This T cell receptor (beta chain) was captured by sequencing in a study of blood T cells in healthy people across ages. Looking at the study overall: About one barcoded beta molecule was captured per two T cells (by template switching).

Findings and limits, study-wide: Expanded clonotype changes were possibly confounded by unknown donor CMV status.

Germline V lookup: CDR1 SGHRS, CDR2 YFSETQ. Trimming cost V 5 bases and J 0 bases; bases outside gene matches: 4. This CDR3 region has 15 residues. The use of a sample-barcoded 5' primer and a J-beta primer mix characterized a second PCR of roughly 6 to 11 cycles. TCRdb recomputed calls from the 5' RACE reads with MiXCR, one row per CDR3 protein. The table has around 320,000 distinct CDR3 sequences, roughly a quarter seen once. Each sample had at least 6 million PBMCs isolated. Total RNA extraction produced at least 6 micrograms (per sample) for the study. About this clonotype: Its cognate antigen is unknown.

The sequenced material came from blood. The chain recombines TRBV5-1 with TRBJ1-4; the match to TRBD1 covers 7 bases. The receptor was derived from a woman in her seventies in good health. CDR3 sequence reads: CASSSGTATNEKLFF. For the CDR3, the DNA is TGCGCCAGCAGTTCAGGGACAGCAACTAATGAAAAACTGTTTTTT.